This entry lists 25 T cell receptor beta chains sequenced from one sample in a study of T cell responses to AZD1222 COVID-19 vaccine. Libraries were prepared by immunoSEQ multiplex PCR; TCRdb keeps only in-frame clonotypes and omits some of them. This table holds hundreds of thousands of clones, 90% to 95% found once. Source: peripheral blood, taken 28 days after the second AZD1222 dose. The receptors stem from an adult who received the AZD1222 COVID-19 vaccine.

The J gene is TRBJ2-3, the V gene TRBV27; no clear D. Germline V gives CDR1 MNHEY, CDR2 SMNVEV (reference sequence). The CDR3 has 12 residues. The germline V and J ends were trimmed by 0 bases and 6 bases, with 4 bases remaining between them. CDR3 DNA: TGTGCCAGCAGTTTATCCAGGGATACGCAGTATTTT. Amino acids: CASSLSRDTQYF.

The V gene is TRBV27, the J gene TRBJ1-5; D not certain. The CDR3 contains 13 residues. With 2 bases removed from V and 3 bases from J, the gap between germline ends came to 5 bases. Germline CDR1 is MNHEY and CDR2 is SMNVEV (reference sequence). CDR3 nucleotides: TGTGCCAGCAGTTTAAAAACCAATCAGCCCCAGCATTTT. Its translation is CASSLKTNQPQHF.

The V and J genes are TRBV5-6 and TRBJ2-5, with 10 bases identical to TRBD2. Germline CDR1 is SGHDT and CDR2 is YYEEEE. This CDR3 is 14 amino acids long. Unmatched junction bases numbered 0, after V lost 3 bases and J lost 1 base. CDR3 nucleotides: TGTGCCAGCAGCTGGACTAGCGGCCAAGAGACCCAGTACTTC. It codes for CASSWTSGQETQYF.

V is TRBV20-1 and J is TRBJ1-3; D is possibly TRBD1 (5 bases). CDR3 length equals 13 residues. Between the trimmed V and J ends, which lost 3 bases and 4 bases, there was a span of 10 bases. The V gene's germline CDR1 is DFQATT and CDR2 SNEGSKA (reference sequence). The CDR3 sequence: CSASPGPGNTIYF. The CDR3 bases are TGCAGTGCTAGTCCAGGGCCGGGAAACACCATATATTTT.

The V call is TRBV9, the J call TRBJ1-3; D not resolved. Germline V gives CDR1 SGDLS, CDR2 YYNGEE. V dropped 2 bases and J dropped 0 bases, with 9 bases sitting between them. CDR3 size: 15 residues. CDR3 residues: CASSVEIFSGNTIYF. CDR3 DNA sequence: TGTGCCAGCAGCGTTGAGATATTCTCTGGAAACACCATATATTTT.

The CDR3 protein is CAISLNQPQHF. The CDR3 coding sequence is TGTGCCATCAGCCTAAATCAGCCCCAGCATTTT. This rearrangement joins TRBV10-3 to TRBJ1-5; no definite D call. The ends were cut back, 6 bases at V and 4 bases at J, with 4 bases in the middle. The CDR3 loop spans 11 amino acids. CDR1 and CDR2 from the germline V gene are ENHRY and SYGVKD.

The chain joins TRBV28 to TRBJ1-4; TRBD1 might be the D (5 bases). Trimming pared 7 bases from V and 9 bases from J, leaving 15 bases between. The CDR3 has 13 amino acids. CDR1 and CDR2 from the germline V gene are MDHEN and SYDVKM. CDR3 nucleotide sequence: TGTGCCAGCAAACCAGGGTTTCTCAAAAAACTGTTTTTT. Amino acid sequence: CASKPGFLKKLFF.

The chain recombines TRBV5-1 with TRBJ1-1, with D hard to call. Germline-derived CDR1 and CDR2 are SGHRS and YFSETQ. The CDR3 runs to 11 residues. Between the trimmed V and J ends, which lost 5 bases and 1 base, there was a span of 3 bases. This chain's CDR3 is CASRENTEAFF. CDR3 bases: TGCGCCAGCAGAGAGAACACTGAAGCTTTCTTT.

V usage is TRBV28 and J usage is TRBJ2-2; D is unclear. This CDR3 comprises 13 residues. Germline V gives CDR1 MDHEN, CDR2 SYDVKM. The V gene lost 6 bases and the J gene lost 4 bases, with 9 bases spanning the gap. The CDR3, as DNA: TGTGCCAGCAGCCCTTGGCTCACCGGGGAGCTGTTTTTT. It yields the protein CASSPWLTGELFF.

The CDR3 loop is CASSQEFASGRWAPEQFF. The CDR3 region has the DNA TGCGCCAGCAGCCAAGAATTTGCTAGCGGGAGATGGGCGCCTGAGCAGTTCTTC. The chain uses TRBV4-3 and TRBJ2-1, with 10 bases fitting TRBD2. The CDR3 has 18 amino acids. Germline V CDR1 and CDR2: LGHNA, YSLEER. The ends lost 0 bases at V and 9 bases at J; junction bases unmatched: 14.

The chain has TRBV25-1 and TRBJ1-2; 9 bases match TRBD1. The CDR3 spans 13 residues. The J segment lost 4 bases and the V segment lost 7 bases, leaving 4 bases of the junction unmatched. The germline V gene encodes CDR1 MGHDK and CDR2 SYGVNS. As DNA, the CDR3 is TGTGCCAGCACCACAGGGGGCACCTATGGCTACACCTTC. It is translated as CASTTGGTYGYTF.

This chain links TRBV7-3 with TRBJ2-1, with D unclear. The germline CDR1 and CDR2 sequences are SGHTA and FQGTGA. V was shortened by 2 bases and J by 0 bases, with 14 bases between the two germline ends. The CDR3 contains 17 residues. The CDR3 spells CASSLGPRSGSYNEQFF. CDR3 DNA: TGTGCCAGCAGCTTAGGGCCGCGGAGTGGCTCCTACAATGAGCAGTTCTTC.

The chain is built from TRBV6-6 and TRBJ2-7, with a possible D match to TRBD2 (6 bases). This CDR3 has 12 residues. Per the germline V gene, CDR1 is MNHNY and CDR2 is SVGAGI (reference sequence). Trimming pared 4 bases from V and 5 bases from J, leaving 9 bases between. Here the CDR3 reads CASSFSGDEQYF. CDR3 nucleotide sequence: TGTGCCAGCAGTTTTTCGGGGGACGAGCAGTACTTC.

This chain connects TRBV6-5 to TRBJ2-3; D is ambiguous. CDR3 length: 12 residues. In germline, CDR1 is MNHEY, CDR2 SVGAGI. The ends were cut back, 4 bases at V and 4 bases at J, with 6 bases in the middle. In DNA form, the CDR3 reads TGTGCCAGCAGTTCCGTGGCAGATACGCAGTATTTT. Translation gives CASSSVADTQYF.

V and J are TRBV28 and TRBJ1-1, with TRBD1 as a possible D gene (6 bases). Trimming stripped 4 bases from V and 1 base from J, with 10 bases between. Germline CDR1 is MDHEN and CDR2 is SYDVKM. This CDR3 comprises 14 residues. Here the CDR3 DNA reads TGTGCCAGCAGTTCCGGGACACCGAACACTGAAGCTTTCTTT. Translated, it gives CASSSGTPNTEAFF.

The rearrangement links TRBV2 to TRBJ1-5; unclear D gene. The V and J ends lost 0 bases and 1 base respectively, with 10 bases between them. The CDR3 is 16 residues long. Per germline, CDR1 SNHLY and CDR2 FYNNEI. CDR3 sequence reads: CASSEALSGSNQPQHF. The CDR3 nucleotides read TGTGCCAGCAGTGAAGCGCTTTCCGGGAGCAATCAGCCCCAGCATTTT.

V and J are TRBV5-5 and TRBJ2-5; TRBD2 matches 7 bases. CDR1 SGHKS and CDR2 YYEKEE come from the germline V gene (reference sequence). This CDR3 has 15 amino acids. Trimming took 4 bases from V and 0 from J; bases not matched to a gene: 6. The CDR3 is CASSQSGTNQETQYF. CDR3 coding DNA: TGTGCCAGCAGCCAAAGCGGGACCAACCAAGAGACCCAGTACTTC.

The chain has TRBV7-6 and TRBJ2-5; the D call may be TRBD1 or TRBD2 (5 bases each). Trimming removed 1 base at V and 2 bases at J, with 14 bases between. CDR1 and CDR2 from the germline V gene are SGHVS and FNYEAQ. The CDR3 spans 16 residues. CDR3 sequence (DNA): TGTGCCAGCAGCTTAGTGATGGGGACCCATCAAGAGACCCAGTACTTC. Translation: CASSLVMGTHQETQYF.

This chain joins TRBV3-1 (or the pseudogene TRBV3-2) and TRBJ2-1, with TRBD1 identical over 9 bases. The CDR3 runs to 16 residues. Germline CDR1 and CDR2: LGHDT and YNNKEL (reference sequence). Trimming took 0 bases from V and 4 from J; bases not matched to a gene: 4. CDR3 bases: TGTGCCAGCAGCCAAGATTGGGGACAGGGATACAATGAGCAGTTCTTC. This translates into CASSQDWGQGYNEQFF.

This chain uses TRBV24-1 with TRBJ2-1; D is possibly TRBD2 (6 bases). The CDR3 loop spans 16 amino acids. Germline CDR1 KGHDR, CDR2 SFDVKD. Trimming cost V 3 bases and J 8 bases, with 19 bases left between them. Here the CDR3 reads CATSDPGTPLVDEQFF. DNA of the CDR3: TGTGCCACCAGTGATCCCGGGACTCCATTAGTCGATGAGCAGTTCTTC.

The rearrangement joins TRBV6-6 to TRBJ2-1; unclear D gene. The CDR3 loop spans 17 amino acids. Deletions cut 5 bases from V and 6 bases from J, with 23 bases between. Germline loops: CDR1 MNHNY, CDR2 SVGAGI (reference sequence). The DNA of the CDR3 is TGTGCCAGCAGTCTGCGGTCAACCCTAAGGTCGGGCAATGAGCAGTTCTTC. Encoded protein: CASSLRSTLRSGNEQFF.

CDR3 in amino acids: CASSQFPWDRGREKLFF. CDR3 in DNA: TGTGCCAGCAGCCAATTTCCATGGGACAGGGGGCGGGAAAAACTGTTTTTT. This chain joins TRBV4-2 and TRBJ1-4; TRBD1 matches 12 bases. Germline CDR1 LGHNA, CDR2 YNFKEQ. CDR3 length: 17 amino acids. With V trimmed by 2 bases and J by 8 bases, 9 bases remained unmatched.

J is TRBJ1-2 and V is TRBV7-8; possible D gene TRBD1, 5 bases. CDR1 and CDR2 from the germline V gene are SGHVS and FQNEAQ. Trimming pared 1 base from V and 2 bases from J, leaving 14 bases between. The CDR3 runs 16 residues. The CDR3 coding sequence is TGTGCCAGCAGCTTAGTCCGGGACTTAGAGAACTATGGCTACACCTTC. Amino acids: CASSLVRDLENYGYTF.

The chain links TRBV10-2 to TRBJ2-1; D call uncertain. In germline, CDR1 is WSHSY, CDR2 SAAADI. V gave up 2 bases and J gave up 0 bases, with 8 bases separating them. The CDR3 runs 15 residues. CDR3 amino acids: CASSELTDSYNEQFF. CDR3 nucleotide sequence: TGCGCCAGCAGTGAGCTCACTGACTCCTACAATGAGCAGTTCTTC.

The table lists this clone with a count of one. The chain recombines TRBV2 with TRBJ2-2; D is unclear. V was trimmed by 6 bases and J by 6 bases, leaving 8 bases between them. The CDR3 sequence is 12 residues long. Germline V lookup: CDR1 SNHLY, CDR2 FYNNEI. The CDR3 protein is CASRRLAGELFF. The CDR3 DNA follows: TGTGCCAGCAGGAGATTGGCCGGGGAGCTGTTTTTT.